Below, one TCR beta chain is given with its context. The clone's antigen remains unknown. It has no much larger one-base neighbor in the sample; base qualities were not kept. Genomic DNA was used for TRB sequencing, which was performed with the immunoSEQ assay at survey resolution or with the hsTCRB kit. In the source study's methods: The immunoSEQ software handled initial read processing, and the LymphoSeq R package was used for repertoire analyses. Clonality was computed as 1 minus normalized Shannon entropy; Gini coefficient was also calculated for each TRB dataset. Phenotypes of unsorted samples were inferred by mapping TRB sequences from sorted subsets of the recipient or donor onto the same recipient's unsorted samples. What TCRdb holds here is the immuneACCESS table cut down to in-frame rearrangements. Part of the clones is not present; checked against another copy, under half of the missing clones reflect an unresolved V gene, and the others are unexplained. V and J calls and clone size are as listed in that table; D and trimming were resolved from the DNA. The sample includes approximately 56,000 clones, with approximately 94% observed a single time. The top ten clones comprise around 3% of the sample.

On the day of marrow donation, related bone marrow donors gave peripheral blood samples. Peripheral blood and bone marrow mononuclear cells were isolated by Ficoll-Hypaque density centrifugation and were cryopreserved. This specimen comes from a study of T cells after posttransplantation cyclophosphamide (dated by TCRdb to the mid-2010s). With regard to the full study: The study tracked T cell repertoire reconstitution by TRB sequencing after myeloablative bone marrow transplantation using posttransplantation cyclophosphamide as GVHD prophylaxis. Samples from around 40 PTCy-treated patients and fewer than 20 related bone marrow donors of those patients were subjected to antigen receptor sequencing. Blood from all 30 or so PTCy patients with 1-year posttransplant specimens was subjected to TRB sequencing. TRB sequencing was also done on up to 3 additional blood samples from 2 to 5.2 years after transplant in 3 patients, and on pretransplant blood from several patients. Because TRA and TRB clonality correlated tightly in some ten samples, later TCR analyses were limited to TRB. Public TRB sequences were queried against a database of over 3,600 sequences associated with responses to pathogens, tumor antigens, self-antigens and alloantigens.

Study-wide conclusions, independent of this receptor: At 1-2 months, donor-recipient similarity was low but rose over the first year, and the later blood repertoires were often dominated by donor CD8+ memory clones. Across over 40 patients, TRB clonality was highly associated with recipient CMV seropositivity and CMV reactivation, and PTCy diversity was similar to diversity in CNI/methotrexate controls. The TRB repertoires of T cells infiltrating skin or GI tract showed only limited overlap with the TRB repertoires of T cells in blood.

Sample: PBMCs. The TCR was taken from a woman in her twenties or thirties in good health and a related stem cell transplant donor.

The CDR3 protein is CASSQGTLHLDEQYF. The DNA sequence is TGTGCCAGCAGCCAAGGGACACTTCATCTAGATGAGCAGTACTTC. The rearrangement joined TRBV14 to TRBJ2-7; 5 matching bases give a weak D call of TRBD1. As encoded in the germline V gene, CDR1 is SGHDN while CDR2 is FVKESK. The CDR3 covers 15 residues, taking in both the cysteine and the phenylalanine. CDR3 DNA only is kept here, 45 bases in frame from base 1. V loses 1 base of germline sequence and J loses 7 bases, and the interval between the two ends is 17 bases.